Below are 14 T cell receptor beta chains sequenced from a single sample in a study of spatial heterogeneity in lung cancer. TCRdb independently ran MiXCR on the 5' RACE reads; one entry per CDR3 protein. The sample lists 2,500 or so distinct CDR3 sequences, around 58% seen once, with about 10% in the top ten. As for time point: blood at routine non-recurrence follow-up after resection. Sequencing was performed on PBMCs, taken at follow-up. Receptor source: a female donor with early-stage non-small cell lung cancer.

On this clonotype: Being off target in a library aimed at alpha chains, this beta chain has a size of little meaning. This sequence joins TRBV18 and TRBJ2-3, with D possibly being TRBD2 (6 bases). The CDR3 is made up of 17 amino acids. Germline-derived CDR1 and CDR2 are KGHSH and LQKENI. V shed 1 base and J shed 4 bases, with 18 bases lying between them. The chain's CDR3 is CASSPRIGTPGSDTQYF. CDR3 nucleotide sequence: TGTGCCAGCTCACCACGAATTGGGACTCCCGGGTCAGATACGCAGTATTTT.

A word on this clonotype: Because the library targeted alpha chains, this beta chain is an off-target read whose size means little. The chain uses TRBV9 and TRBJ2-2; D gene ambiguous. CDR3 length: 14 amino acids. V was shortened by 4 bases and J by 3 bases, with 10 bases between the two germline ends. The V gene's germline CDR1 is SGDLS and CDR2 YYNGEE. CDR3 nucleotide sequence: TGTGCCAGCAGCCTCAGCCCCCACACCGGGGAGCTGTTTTTT. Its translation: CASSLSPHTGELFF.

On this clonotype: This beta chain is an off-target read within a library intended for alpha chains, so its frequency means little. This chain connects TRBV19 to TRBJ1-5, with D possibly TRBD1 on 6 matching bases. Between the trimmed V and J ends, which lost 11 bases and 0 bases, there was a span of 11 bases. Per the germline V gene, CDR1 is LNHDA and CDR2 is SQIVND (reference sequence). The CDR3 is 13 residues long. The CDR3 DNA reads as TGTGCCGGCGGACAGAGTAGCAATCAGCCCCAGCATTTT. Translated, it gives CAGGQSSNQPQHF. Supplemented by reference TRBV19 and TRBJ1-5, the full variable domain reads DGGITQSPKYLFRKEGQNVTLSCEQNLNHDAMYWYRQDPGQGLRLIYYSQIVNDFQKGDIAEGYSVSREKKESFPLTVTSAQKNPTAFYLCAGGQSSNQPQHFGDGTRLSIL.

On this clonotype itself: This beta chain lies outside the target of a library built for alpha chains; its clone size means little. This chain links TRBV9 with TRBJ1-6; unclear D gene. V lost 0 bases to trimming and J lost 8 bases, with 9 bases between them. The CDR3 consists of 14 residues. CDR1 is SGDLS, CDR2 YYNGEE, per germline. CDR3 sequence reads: CASSVADGDSPLHF. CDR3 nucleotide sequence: TGTGCCAGCAGCGTAGCGGATGGAGATTCACCCCTCCACTTT.

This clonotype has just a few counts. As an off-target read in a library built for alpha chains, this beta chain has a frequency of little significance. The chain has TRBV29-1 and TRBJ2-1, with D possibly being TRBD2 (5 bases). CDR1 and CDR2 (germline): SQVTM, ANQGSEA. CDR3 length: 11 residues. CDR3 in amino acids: CTGGANNEQFF. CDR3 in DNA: TGCACAGGAGGTGCCAACAATGAGCAGTTCTTC.

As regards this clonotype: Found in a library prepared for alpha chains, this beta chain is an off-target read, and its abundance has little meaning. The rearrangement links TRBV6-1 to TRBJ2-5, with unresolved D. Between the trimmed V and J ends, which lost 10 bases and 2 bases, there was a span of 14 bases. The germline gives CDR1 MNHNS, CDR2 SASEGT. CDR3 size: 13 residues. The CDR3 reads CATRRNLQETQYF. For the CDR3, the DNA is TGTGCCACTAGACGAAACCTTCAAGAGACCCAGTACTTC.

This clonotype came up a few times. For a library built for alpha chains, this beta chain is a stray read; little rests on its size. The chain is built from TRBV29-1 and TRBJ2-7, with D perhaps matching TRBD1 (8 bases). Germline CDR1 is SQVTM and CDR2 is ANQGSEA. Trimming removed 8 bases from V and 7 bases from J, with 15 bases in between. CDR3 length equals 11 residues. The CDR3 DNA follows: TGCAGCATCGGACAGGGAGGGGAGCAGTACTTC. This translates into CSIGQGGEQYF.

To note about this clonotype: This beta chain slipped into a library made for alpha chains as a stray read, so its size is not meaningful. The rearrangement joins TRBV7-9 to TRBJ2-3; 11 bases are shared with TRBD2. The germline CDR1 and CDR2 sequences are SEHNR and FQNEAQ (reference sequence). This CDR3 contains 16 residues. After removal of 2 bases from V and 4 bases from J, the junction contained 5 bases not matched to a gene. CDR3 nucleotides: TGTGCCAGCAGCTTAAGTGCACTAGCGGGGGCAGATACGCAGTATTTT. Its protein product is CASSLSALAGADTQYF.

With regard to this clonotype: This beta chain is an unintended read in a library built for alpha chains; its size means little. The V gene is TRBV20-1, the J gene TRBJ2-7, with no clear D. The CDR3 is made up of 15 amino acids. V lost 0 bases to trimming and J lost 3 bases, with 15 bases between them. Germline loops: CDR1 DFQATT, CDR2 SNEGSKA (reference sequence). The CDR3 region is CSARDPDQGFYEQYF. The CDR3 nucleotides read TGCAGTGCTAGAGATCCAGATCAAGGTTTCTACGAGCAGTACTTC.

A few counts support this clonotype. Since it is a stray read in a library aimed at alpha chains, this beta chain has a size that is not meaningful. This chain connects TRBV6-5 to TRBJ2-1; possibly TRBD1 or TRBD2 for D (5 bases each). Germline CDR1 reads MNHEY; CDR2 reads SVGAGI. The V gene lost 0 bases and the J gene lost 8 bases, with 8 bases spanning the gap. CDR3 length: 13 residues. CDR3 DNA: TGTGCCAGCAGTTACTCTCGGGGCTATGAGCAGTTCTTC. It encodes CASSYSRGYEQFF.

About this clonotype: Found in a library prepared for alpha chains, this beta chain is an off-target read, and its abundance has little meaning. Here the CDR3 reads CASSHTPDGGYGYTF. For the CDR3, the DNA is TGTGCCAGCAGTCACACCCCCGACGGAGGGTATGGCTACACCTTC. This rearrangement joins TRBV27 to TRBJ1-2; D is ambiguous. V was shortened by 5 bases and J by 5 bases, with 18 bases between the two germline ends. Germline values: CDR1 MNHEY, CDR2 SMNVEV (reference sequence). CDR3 size: 15 residues.

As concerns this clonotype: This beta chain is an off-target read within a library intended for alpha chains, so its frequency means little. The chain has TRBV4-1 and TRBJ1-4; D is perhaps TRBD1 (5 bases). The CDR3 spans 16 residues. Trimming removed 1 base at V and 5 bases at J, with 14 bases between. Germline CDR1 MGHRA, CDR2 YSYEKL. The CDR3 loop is CASSQGSGTENEKLFF. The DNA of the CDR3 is TGCGCCAGCAGCCAAGGATCCGGGACCGAGAATGAAAAACTGTTTTTT.

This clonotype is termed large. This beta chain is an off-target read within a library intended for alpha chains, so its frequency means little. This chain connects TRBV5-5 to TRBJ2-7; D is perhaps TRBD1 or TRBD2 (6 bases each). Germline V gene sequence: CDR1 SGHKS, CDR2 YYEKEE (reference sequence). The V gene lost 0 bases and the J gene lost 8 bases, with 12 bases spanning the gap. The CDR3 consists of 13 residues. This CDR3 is CASSLAGAGQQYV. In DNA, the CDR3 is TGTGCCAGCAGCTTGGCGGGGGCAGGGCAGCAGTACGTC.

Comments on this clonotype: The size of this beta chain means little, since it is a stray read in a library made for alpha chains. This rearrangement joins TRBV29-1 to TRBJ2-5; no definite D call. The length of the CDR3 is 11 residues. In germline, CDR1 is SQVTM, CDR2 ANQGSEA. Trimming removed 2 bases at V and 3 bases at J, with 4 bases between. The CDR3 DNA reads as TGCAGCGTTGAATCCGAAGAGACCCAGTACTTC. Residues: CSVESEETQYF.